Each of the 23 T cell receptor beta chains below was sequenced from the same sample in a study of cytomegalovirus exposure and HLA in healthy donors. The PCR was carried out with 60 Vbeta primers and 13 Jbeta primers. Profiling relied on immunoSEQ multiplex PCR, and the TCRdb table lists in-frame clones only, not all of them. Of approximately 180,000 clones listed, roughly 80% are singletons. Sample: PBMCs. The receptors stem from a woman between 18 and 29 years old in good health and CMV-seronegative.

This chain links TRBV7-9 with TRBJ1-4; possible D gene TRBD1, 6 bases. Trimming pared 5 bases from V and 8 bases from J, leaving 12 bases between. The germline V gene encodes CDR1 SEHNR and CDR2 FQNEAQ (reference sequence). The CDR3 contains 13 residues. CDR3 amino acids: CASSTGWGEKLFF. CDR3 nucleotides: TGTGCCAGCAGCACAGGGTGGGGGGAAAAACTGTTTTTT.

Here the CDR3 DNA reads TGTGCCAGCAGTAGCGGGGGAGGTTATAATGAGCAGTTCTTC. This encodes CASSSGGGYNEQFF. This chain uses TRBV6-5 with TRBJ2-1; 8 bases agree with TRBD2. V shed 5 bases and J 7 bases; nucleotides not matched to a gene: 7. CDR3 length: 14 residues. Germline values: CDR1 MNHEY, CDR2 SVGAGI.

V is TRBV5-5 and J is TRBJ2-1; possible D gene TRBD2, 5 bases. The V end lost 1 base, the J end lost 8 bases, and 19 bases lay between the germline ends. CDR1 and CDR2 (germline): SGHKS, YYEKEE (reference sequence). The CDR3 contains 16 residues. The CDR3 protein is CASSLWSGFISDEQFF. Written as DNA, the CDR3 is TGTGCCAGCAGCTTGTGGTCTGGGTTCATTAGCGATGAGCAGTTCTTC.

The gene calls are TRBV7-9 and TRBJ1-2, with TRBD1 as a possible D gene (5 bases). Trimming left V 4 bases short and J 0 bases short, with 12 bases between. Germline V gene sequence: CDR1 SEHNR, CDR2 FQNEAQ (reference sequence). This CDR3 spans 15 amino acids. The DNA of the CDR3 is TGTGCCAGCAGCTACCAGACAGTTGCTAACTATGGCTACACCTTC. This codes for CASSYQTVANYGYTF.

The J gene is TRBJ2-7, the V gene TRBV7-2, with D perhaps matching TRBD1 (6 bases). V shed 1 base and J shed 3 bases, with 7 bases lying between them. This CDR3 is built from 13 residues. Germline-derived CDR1 and CDR2 are SGHTA and FQGNSA. CDR3: CASSLEQGYEQYV. CDR3 nucleotide sequence: TGTGCCAGCAGCTTAGAACAGGGCTACGAGCAGTACGTC.

The chain couples TRBV7-2 to TRBJ2-5; D is possibly TRBD1 (7 bases). This CDR3 region has 16 residues. V was trimmed by 5 bases and J by 7 bases, leaving 23 bases between them. Germline V CDR1 and CDR2: SGHTA, FQGNSA. The CDR3: CASSPRGASPLGTQYF. Here the CDR3 DNA reads TGTGCCAGCAGCCCCAGGGGGGCTTCGCCCTTAGGGACCCAGTACTTC.

This clone was detected only once. V usage is TRBV10-3 and J usage is TRBJ2-3; D not resolved. Trimming stripped 0 bases from V and 2 bases from J, with 3 bases between. Germline CDR1 is ENHRY and CDR2 is SYGVKD. The CDR3 length is 13 residues. CDR3 amino acids: CAISESATDTQYF. Written as DNA, the CDR3 is TGTGCCATCAGTGAGTCGGCCACAGATACGCAGTATTTT.

The CDR3 loop reads CASSFTSEPYNEQFF. The CDR3 nucleotides are TGTGCCAGCAGTTTTACTAGCGAACCCTACAATGAGCAGTTCTTC. The chain is built from TRBV28 and TRBJ2-1, with 7 bases identical to TRBD2. The CDR3 totals 15 residues. V shed 3 bases and J 2 bases; nucleotides not matched to a gene: 4. Per the germline V gene, CDR1 is MDHEN and CDR2 is SYDVKM.

V usage is TRBV27 and J usage is TRBJ1-2; D may be TRBD1 (5 bases). Trimming cost V 3 bases and J 6 bases, with 11 bases left between them. The CDR3 totals 13 residues. The germline V gene has CDR1 MNHEY and CDR2 SMNVEV (reference sequence). The CDR3 coding sequence is TGTGCCAGCAGTTTTCGGGGGGGAAATGGCTACACCTTC. It translates to CASSFRGGNGYTF.

Worth noting for this clone: The sample holds other DNA sequences that translate to the same CDR3. The chain has TRBV4-3 and TRBJ2-1; TRBD2 agrees at 12 bases. The CDR3 has 19 amino acids. The germline V gene has CDR1 LGHNA and CDR2 YSLEER. The J segment lost 4 bases and the V segment lost 4 bases, leaving 14 bases of the junction unmatched. CDR3 DNA: TGCGCCAGCAGCCCACTCTCCTTCTCAGGACTAGCGGGGTACAATGAGCAGTTCTTC. Its protein product is CASSPLSFSGLAGYNEQFF.

The chain has TRBV6-5 and TRBJ2-2; D is perhaps TRBD1 (5 bases). Trimming took off 2 bases at V and 4 bases at J, with 8 bases between the two ends. The CDR3 has 14 residues. The germline CDR1 and CDR2 sequences are MNHEY and SVGAGI. CDR3 protein: CASSYDRGTGELFF. The CDR3 nucleotides read TGTGCCAGCAGTTACGATAGGGGCACCGGGGAGCTGTTTTTT.

The rearrangement joins TRBV11-3 to TRBJ1-3; D remains ambiguous. V dropped 3 bases and J dropped 0 bases, with 6 bases sitting between them. In germline, CDR1 is SGHNT, CDR2 YENEEA. The CDR3 has 14 amino acids. The CDR3 sequence: CASSFRSSGNTIYF. In DNA, the CDR3 is TGTGCCAGCAGCTTTCGGAGCTCTGGAAACACCATATATTTT.

This clone has a handful of counts. The chain combines TRBV27 with TRBJ2-2, with 11 nucleotides matching TRBD2. The V gene's germline CDR1 is MNHEY and CDR2 SMNVEV (reference sequence). The CDR3 covers 15 residues. Germline trimming cut 3 bases from V and 5 bases from J; bases unmatched to any gene: 2. CDR3 coding DNA: TGTGCCAGCAGTTTGGCTAGCGGGGGGACCGGGGAGCTGTTTTTT. Translating gives CASSLASGGTGELFF.

About this clone itself: At one end the junction does not follow the germline gene, possibly because of a read error. The chain joins TRBV7-9 to TRBJ2-5, with 8 bases that match TRBD2. CDR1 is SEHNR and CDR2 is FQNEAQ in the germline V gene (reference sequence). CDR3 length: 19 residues. CDR3 residues: CSSSFPGSSGSLWQETQYF. The CDR3 DNA reads TGTTCCAGCAGCTTCCCTGGTTCGAGCGGGAGTCTGTGGCAAGAGACCCAGTACTTC. Using reference TRBV7-9 and TRBJ2-5 for the parts outside the CDR3, the full variable domain is DTGVSQNPRHKITKRGQNVTFRCDPISEHNRLYWYRQTLGQGPEFLTYFQNEAQLEKSRLLSDRFSAERPKGSFSTLEIQRTEQGDSAMYLCSSSFPGSSGSLWQETQYFGPGTRLLVL.

V usage is TRBV14 and J usage is TRBJ2-1, with TRBD1 as a possible D gene (6 bases). The CDR3 loop spans 16 amino acids. Germline CDR1 SGHDN, CDR2 FVKESK. V lost 1 base, J lost 12 bases, and 22 bases lay in between. The CDR3 DNA is TGTGCCAGCAGCCAAGTTGGACAGTCGACAACCGGGTGGCAGTTCTTC. Encoded protein: CASSQVGQSTTGWQFF.

The V gene is TRBV6-6, the J gene TRBJ1-5, with TRBD1 as a possible D gene (6 bases). The CDR3 loop spans 14 amino acids. Trimming removed 2 bases from V and 7 bases from J, with 12 bases in between. CDR1 is MNHNY and CDR2 is SVGAGI in the germline V gene (reference sequence). CDR3 nucleotide sequence: TGTGCCAGCAGTTACCGGGGGGGCGGGCAGCCCCAGCATTTT. Its translation is CASSYRGGGQPQHF.

The CDR3 nucleotides are TGTGCCTGGAGGACCGCCGGGAATTCACCCCTCCACTTT. Translated: CAWRTAGNSPLHF. The rearrangement uses TRBV30 and TRBJ1-6; unclear D gene. Germline values: CDR1 GTSNPN, CDR2 SVGIG (reference sequence). V lost 3 bases and J lost 7, with 10 bases in between. This CDR3 is built from 13 residues.

The chain uses TRBV30 and TRBJ1-4; D perhaps matches TRBD1 (6 bases). The CDR3 covers 17 residues. The V and J ends lost 0 bases and 0 bases respectively, with 14 bases between them. From germline, CDR1 is GTSNPN and CDR2 SVGIG (reference sequence). The CDR3 protein is CAWSVTGGPATNEKLFF. CDR3 DNA sequence: TGTGCCTGGAGTGTAACGGGGGGGCCAGCAACTAATGAAAAACTGTTTTTT.

The chain uses TRBV6-6 and TRBJ1-4; TRBD1 might be the D (6 bases). Germline lookup yields CDR1 MNHNY and CDR2 SVGAGI (reference sequence). Between the trimmed V and J ends, which lost 2 bases and 15 bases, there was a span of 7 bases. The CDR3 extends over 10 amino acids. Here the CDR3 reads CASSYRGLFF. CDR3 DNA: TGTGCCAGCAGTTACAGGGGGTTGTTTTTT.

The J gene is TRBJ2-7, the V gene TRBV7-2; D call uncertain. The CDR3 covers 13 residues. V was clipped by 1 base and J by 4 bases, with 8 bases between them. In germline, CDR1 is SGHTA, CDR2 FQGNSA. CDR3 sequence: CASSLEYSYEQYV. The DNA of the CDR3 is TGTGCCAGCAGCTTAGAGTACAGTTACGAGCAGTACGTC.

This chain uses TRBV11-2 with TRBJ2-1; 10 nucleotides agree with TRBD1. The trim removed 0 bases at V and 7 bases at J, leaving 3 bases unmatched. Germline V lookup: CDR1 SGHAT, CDR2 FQNNGV. The CDR3 extends over 15 amino acids. Written as DNA, the CDR3 is TGTGCCAGCAGCTTAGAGGGACAGGGGAGAAATGAGCAGTTCTTC. This translates into CASSLEGQGRNEQFF.

The table lists this clone with a count of one. This same CDR3 is encoded by further DNA sequences in the sample. The chain's CDR3 is CASSSPTRGGETQYF. The DNA of the CDR3 is TGTGCCAGCAGTTCCCCGACCCGGGGGGGAGAGACCCAGTACTTC. The gene calls are TRBV28 and TRBJ2-5; TRBD2 matches at 8 bases. CDR1 MDHEN and CDR2 SYDVKM come from the germline V gene. The V gene end was trimmed by 4 bases and the J gene end by 4 bases; junction bases not matched to a gene: 8. This CDR3 contains 15 residues.

This sequence joins TRBV23-1 and TRBJ2-7, with 7 bases aligning to TRBD1. TRBV23-1 counts as an open reading frame of uncertain function. V was clipped by 0 bases and J by 1 base; unmatched bases: 6. The CDR3 covers 16 residues. CDR3 sequence (DNA): TGCGCCAGCAGTCAATCGCAGGACAGGCGGTCCTACGAGCAGTACTTC. Translated: CASSQSQDRRSYEQYF.